What follows are 17 T cell receptor beta chains derived from one specimen sequenced in a study of PD-1 blockade in classical Hodgkin lymphoma (dated by TCRdb to about 2020). Libraries were constructed by the immunoSEQ multiplex PCR assay. TCRdb took this table from immuneACCESS and kept in-frame rearrangements with V and J called. Such tables lack part of the clones; where checked against another copy, unresolved V genes explain under half of the gap, and the rest is unexplained. Counted in this sample were over 10,000 clones; around 86% of them appeared once. The top ten clones comprise around a third of the sample. In light of the paper, this sample's time point label describes: cycle 1 day 1 (C1D1), immediately before nivolumab initiation. Every trial patient had relapsed following autologous stem cell transplantation, and prior brentuximab vedotin exposure was what differed among cohorts A, B and C.

The material was peripheral blood mononuclear cells (PBMCs), obtained at baseline. The receptor set was obtained from a human donor with classical Hodgkin lymphoma.

This chain uses TRBV9 with TRBJ1-4; D not resolved. The CDR3 totals 16 residues. Germline values: CDR1 SGDLS, CDR2 YYNGEE. Trimming removed 0 bases from V and 1 base from J, with 10 bases in between. DNA of the CDR3: TGTGCCAGCAGCGTAGTCCCGGTGGGAACTAATGAAAAACTGTTTTTT. Protein: CASSVVPVGTNEKLFF.

The chain links TRBV6-5 to TRBJ1-2, with D unclear. Per germline, CDR1 MNHEY and CDR2 SVGAGI. The germline V and J ends were trimmed by 2 bases and 2 bases, with 9 bases remaining between them. This CDR3 is built from 14 residues. The CDR3 here is CASSYTGRNYGYTF. The CDR3 region has the DNA TGTGCCAGCAGTTACACCGGCAGAAACTATGGCTACACCTTC.

The rearrangement uses TRBV6-1 and TRBJ2-7, with TRBD2 matching 8 bases. V was clipped by 7 bases and J by 5 bases; unmatched bases: 13. The CDR3 loop spans 15 amino acids. The germline CDR1 and CDR2 sequences are MNHNS and SASEGT. The CDR3 sequence is CASTPTGGERHEQYF. In nucleotides, the CDR3 is TGTGCCAGCACCCCAACGGGAGGGGAACGGCACGAGCAGTACTTC.

This clone was observed a few times. The rearrangement links TRBV30 to TRBJ2-3; D is ambiguous. From germline, CDR1 is GTSNPN and CDR2 SVGIG (reference sequence). CDR3 length equals 16 residues. Trimming shortened V by 2 bases and J by 2 bases, and 17 bases separated the two germline ends. CDR3: CAWSLGRVPYTDTQYF. Written as DNA, the CDR3 is TGTGCCTGGAGTCTTGGTCGTGTCCCTTACACAGATACGCAGTATTTT.

The J gene is TRBJ2-5, the V gene TRBV28; the match to TRBD2 covers 9 bases. Looked up from germline, CDR1 is MDHEN and CDR2 is SYDVKM. The CDR3 is made up of 20 amino acids. V lost 6 bases, J lost 2 bases, and 22 bases stayed unmatched. Written as DNA, the CDR3 is TGTGCCAGCAGCCTAAGGTCGCCGGGACTAGCAACAAGAGGACAAGAGACCCAGTACTTC. Its protein product is CASSLRSPGLATRGQETQYF.

The chain carries TRBV7-9 and TRBJ2-5; the match to TRBD2 covers 11 bases. Trimming cost V 1 base and J 5 bases; bases outside gene matches: 12. Germline V CDR1 and CDR2: SEHNR, FQNEAQ (reference sequence). CDR3 length equals 18 residues. As DNA, the CDR3 is TGTGCCAGCAGCTTAGTAATTACTAGCGGGAGTGAGAAGGAGACCCAGTACTTC. Amino acid sequence: CASSLVITSGSEKETQYF.

V and J are TRBV6-6 and TRBJ1-2; D unclear. The CDR3 covers 13 residues. Per germline, CDR1 MNHNY and CDR2 SVGAGI (reference sequence). V was shortened by 11 bases and J by 4 bases, with 17 bases between the two germline ends. The CDR3 sequence: CAGTSRQFYGYTF. The CDR3 DNA is TGTGCCGGAACCTCGAGGCAGTTCTATGGCTACACCTTC.

The CDR3 here is CASGLVLGINTEAFF. CDR3 sequence (DNA): TGTGCTAGTGGTTTGGTATTAGGGATAAACACTGAAGCTTTCTTT. The chain carries TRBV12-5 and TRBJ1-1; D not certain. The CDR3 extends over 15 amino acids. CDR1 is LGHNT, CDR2 FRNRAP, per germline. Deletions cut 0 bases from V and 2 bases from J, with 10 bases between.

The chain combines TRBV2 with TRBJ1-6; D not resolved. The V end was cut by 6 bases, the J end by 8 bases, with 23 bases between. In germline, CDR1 is SNHLY, CDR2 FYNNEI. There are 17 residues in the CDR3. The CDR3 DNA reads as TGTGCCAGCAGATCAGAACGCGCAGGATGGGGAGATTCACCCCTCCACTTT. Translated: CASRSERAGWGDSPLHF.

The chain joins TRBV6-1 to TRBJ2-1; D uncertain. The germline CDR1 and CDR2 sequences are MNHNS and SASEGT. Between the trimmed V and J ends, which lost 8 bases and 6 bases, there was a span of 8 bases. This CDR3 is 11 amino acids long. The CDR3 region is CASFTGNEQFF. In nucleotides, the CDR3 is TGTGCCAGCTTCACCGGCAATGAGCAGTTCTTC.

The chain carries TRBV6-5 and TRBJ2-3; 9 nucleotides match TRBD2. Germline trimming cut 7 bases from V and 2 bases from J; bases unmatched to any gene: 7. The CDR3 is made up of 15 amino acids. Germline CDR1 and CDR2: MNHEY and SVGAGI. The CDR3 nucleotides read TGTGCCAGCATGGGGCTAGCGGGGTTCACAGATACGCAGTATTTT. It translates to CASMGLAGFTDTQYF.

The chain's CDR3 is CASSPQTGTEQYF. The CDR3 DNA sequence: TGTGCCAGCAGCCCCCAAACAGGGACCGAGCAGTACTTC. The gene calls are TRBV7-3 and TRBJ2-7; maybe TRBD1 (6 bases). Deletions cut 5 bases from V and 6 bases from J, with 14 bases between. The V gene's germline CDR1 is SGHTA and CDR2 FQGTGA. There are 13 residues in the CDR3.

This sequence joins TRBV19 and TRBJ1-1; D is uncertain. The germline V gene encodes CDR1 LNHDA and CDR2 SQIVND (reference sequence). V was pared by 9 bases and J by 1 base, with 9 bases between. The CDR3 totals 12 residues. CDR3 nucleotide sequence: TGTGCCAGCGACGGTAGGAACACTGAAGCTTTCTTT. Translating it yields CASDGRNTEAFF.

This clone was detected once. The chain carries TRBV21-1 and TRBJ1-6; the table's TRBD1 call for D was not verified on the DNA. TRBV21-1 has pseudogene status. This CDR3 contains 16 residues. This CDR3 reads CASSKEGARDNSPLHF. Written as DNA, the CDR3 is TGTGCCAGCAGCAAAGAGGGGGCCAGGGATAATTCACCCCTCCACTTT.

The chain carries TRBV9 and TRBJ2-7, with TRBD2 identical over 14 bases. This CDR3 contains 16 residues. Germline CDR1 reads SGDLS; CDR2 reads YYNGEE. V lost 2 bases to trimming and J lost 2 bases; unmatched junction nucleotides: 3. The DNA for the CDR3 is TGTGCCAGCAGCGTGGGACTAGCGGGGGATCCCTACGAGCAGTACTTC. This gives the protein CASSVGLAGDPYEQYF.

The chain combines TRBV2 with TRBJ2-7; 10 nucleotides match TRBD2. V lost 4 bases and J lost 3; bases outside the gene matches: 0. The length of the CDR3 is 13 residues. The germline CDR1 and CDR2 sequences are SNHLY and FYNNEI. The CDR3 DNA is TGTGCCAGCAGTGGACTAGCGGGCTACGAGCAGTACTTC. It encodes CASSGLAGYEQYF.

This clone was observed a handful of times. The chain joins TRBV10-3 to TRBJ1-3; D is unclear. V gave up 5 bases and J gave up 4 bases, with 3 bases separating them. Germline V gives CDR1 ENHRY, CDR2 SYGVKD. This CDR3 contains 11 residues. The CDR3: CAISSGNTIYF. In DNA, the CDR3 is TGTGCCATCAGTTCCGGAAACACCATATATTTT.